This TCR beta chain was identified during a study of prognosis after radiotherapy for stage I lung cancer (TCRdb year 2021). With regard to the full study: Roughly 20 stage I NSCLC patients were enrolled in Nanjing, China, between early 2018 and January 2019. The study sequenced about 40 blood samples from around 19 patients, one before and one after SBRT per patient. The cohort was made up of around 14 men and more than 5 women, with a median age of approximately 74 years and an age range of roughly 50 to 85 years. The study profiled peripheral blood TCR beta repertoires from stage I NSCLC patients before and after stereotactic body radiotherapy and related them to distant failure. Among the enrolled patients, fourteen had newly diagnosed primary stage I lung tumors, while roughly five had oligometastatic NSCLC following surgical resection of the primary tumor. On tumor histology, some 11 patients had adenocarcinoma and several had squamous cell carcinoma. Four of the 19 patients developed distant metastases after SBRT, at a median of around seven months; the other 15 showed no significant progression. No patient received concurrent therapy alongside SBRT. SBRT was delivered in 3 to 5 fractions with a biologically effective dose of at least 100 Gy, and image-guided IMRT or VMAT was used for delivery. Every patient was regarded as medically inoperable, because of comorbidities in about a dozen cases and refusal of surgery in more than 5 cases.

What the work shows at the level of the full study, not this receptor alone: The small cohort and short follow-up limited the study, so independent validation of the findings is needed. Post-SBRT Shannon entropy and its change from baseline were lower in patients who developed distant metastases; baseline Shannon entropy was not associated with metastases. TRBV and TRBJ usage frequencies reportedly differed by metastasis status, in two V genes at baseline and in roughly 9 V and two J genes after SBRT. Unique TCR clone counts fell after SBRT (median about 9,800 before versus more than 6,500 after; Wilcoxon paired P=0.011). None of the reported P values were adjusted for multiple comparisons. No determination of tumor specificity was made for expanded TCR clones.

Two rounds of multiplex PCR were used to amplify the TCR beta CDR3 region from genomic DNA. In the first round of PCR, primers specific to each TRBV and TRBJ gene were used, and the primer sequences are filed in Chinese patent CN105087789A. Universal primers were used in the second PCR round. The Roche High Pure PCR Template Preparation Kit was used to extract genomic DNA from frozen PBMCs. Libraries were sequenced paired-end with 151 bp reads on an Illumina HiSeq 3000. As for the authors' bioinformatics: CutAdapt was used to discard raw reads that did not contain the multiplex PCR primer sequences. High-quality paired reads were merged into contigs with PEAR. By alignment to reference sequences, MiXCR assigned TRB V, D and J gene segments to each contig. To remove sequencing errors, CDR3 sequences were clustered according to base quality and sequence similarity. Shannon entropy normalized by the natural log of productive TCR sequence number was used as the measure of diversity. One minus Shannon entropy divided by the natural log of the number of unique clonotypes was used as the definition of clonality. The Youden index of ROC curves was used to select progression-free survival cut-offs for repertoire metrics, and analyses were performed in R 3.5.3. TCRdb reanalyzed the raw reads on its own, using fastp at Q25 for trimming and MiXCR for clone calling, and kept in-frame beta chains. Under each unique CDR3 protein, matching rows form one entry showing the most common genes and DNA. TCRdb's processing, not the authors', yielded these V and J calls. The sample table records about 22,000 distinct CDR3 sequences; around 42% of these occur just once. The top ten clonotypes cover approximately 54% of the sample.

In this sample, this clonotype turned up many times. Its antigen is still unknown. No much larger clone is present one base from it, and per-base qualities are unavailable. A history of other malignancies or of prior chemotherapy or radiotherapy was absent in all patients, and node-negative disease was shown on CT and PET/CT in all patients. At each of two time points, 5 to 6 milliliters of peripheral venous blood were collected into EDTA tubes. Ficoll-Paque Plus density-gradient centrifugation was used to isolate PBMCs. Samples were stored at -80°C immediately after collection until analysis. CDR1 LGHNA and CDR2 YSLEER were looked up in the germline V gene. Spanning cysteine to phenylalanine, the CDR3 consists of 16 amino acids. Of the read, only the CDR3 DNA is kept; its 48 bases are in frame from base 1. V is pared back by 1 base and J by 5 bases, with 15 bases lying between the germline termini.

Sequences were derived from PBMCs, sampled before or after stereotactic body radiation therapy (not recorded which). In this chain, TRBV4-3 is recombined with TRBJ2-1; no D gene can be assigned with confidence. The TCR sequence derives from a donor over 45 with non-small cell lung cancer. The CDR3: CASSQVHEGLDNEQFF. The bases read TGCGCCAGCAGCCAAGTGCACGAAGGGCTAGACAATGAGCAGTTCTTC.